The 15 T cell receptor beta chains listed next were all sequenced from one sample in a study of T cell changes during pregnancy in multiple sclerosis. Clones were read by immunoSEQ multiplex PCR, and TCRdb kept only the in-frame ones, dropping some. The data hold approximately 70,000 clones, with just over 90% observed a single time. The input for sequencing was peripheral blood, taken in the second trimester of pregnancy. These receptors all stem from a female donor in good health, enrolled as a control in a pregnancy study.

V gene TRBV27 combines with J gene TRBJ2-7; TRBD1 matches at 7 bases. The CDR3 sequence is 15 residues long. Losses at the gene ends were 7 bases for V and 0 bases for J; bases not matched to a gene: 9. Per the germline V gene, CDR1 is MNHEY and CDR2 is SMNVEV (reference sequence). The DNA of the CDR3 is TGTGCCAGCAACCGACAGGGCTATAGCTCCTACGAGCAGTACTTC. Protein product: CASNRQGYSSYEQYF.

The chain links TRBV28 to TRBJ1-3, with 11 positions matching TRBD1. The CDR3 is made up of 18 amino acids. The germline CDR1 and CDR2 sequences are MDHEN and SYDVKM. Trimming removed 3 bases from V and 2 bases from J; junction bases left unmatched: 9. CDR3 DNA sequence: TGTGCCAGCAGTTTCGGGGACAGGGGGTGGGTTACTGGAAACACCATATATTTT. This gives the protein CASSFGDRGWVTGNTIYF.

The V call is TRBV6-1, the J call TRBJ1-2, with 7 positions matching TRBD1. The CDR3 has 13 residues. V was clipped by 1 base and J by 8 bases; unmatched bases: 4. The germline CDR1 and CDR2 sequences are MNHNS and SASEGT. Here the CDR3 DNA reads TGTGCCAGCAGTGAAGACAGGGGTGGCGGCTACACCTTC. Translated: CASSEDRGGGYTF.

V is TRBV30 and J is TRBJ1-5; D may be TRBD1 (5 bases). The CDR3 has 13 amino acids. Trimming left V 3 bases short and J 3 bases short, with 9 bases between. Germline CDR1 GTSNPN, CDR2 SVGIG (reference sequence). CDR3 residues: CAWRSRDNQPQHF. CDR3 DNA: TGTGCCTGGAGATCCAGGGACAATCAGCCCCAGCATTTT.

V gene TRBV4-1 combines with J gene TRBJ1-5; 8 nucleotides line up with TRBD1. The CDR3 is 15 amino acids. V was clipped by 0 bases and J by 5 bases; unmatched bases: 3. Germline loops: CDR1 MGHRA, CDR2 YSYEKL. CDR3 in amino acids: CASSQDGTGYQPQHF. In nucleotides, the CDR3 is TGCGCCAGCAGCCAAGACGGGACAGGTTATCAGCCCCAGCATTTT.

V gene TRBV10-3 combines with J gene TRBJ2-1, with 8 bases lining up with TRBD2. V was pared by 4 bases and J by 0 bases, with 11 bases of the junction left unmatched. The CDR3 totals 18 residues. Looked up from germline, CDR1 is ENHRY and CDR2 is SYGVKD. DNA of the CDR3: TGTGCCATCAGTGGAGGCTATGCCGGGACTAGCTCCTACAATGAGCAGTTCTTC. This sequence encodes CAISGGYAGTSSYNEQFF.

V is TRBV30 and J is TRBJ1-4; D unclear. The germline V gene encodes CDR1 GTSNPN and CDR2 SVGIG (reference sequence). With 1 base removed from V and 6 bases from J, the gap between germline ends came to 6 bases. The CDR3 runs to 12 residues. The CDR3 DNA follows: TGTGCCTGGAGTGAAGTAGATGAAAAACTGTTTTTT. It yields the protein CAWSEVDEKLFF.

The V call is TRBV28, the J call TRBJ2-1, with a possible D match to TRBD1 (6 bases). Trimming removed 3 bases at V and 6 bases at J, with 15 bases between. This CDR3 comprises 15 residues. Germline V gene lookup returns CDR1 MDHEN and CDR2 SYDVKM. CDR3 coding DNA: TGTGCCAGCAGTTTGAGGCCTCTCAGGGGCAATGAGCAGTTCTTC. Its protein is CASSLRPLRGNEQFF.

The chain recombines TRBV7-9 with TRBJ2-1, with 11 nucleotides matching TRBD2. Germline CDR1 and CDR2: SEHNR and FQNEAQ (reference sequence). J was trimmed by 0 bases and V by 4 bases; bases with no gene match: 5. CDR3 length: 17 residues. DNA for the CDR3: TGTGCCAGCAGCTCCGGGACTAGCGGTAGCTCCTACAATGAGCAGTTCTTC. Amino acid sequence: CASSSGTSGSSYNEQFF.

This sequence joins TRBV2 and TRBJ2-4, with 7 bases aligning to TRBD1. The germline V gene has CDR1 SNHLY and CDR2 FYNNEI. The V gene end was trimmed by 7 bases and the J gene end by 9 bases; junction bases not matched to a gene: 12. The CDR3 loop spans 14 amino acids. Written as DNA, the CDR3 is TGTGCCAGCACTAAGACAGGGACCTTGCGCATTCAGTACTTC. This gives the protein CASTKTGTLRIQYF.

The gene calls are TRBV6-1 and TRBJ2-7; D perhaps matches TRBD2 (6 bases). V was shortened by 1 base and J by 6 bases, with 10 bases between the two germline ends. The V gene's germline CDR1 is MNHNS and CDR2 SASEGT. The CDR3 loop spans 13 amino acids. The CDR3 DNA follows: TGTGCCAGCAGTGAAGGGGGGAGGCTCGAGCAGTACTTC. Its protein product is CASSEGGRLEQYF.

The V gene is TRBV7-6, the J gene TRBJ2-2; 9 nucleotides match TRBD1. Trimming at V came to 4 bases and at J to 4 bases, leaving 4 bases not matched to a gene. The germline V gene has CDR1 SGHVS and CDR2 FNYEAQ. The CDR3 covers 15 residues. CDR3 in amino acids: CASSSRTGATGELFF. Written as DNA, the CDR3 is TGTGCCAGCAGCTCCCGGACAGGGGCCACCGGGGAGCTGTTTTTT.

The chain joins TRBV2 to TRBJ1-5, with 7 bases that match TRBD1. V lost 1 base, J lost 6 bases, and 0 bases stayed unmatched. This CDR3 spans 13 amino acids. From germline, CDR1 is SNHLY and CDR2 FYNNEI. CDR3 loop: CASSEEGAQPQHF. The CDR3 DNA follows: TGTGCCAGCAGTGAAGAGGGGGCTCAGCCCCAGCATTTT.

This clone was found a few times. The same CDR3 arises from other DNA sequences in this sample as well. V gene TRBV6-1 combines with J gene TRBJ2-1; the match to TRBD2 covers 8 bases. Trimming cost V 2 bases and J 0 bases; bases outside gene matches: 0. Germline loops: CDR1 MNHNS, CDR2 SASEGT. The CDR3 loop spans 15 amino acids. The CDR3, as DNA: TGTGCCAGCAGTGAACTAGCGGGCTCCTACAATGAGCAGTTCTTC. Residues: CASSELAGSYNEQFF.

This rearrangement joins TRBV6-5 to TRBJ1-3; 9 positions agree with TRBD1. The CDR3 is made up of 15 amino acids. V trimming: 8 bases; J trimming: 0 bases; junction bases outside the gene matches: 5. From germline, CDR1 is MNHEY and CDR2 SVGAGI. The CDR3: CASGTGTDSGNTIYF. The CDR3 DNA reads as TGTGCCAGCGGGACAGGGACAGACTCTGGAAACACCATATATTTT.